Each of the 17 T cell receptor beta chains below was sequenced from the same sample in a study of blood T cell repertoires in COVID-19. The protocol was immunoSEQ multiplex PCR, while the TCRdb copy is restricted to in-frame clones and leaves out a portion. The sample lists approximately 53,000 clones; about 90% were seen once. Material for sequencing was peripheral blood. The receptors stem from a human donor in a cohort sampled during active COVID-19.

The chain links TRBV10-3 to TRBJ2-5, with D possibly TRBD2 on 6 matching bases. Trimming took off 0 bases at V and 2 bases at J, with 10 bases between the two ends. Germline values: CDR1 ENHRY, CDR2 SYGVKD. This CDR3 comprises 15 residues. CDR3 amino acids: CAISESSSGQETQYF. CDR3 nucleotide sequence: TGTGCCATCAGTGAGTCGTCCAGCGGGCAAGAGACCCAGTACTTC.

This chain links TRBV18 with TRBJ1-1; perhaps TRBD1 as D (5 bases). Germline V lookup: CDR1 KGHSH, CDR2 LQKENI. The germline V and J ends were trimmed by 2 bases and 4 bases, with 14 bases remaining between them. The CDR3 is 15 amino acids. CDR3 loop: CASSPAGDLGTEAFF. CDR3 nucleotide sequence: TGTGCCAGCTCACCAGCGGGGGATCTTGGCACTGAAGCTTTCTTT. Combining the CDR3 with reference TRBV18 and TRBJ1-1 gives the whole variable domain NAGVMQNPRHLVRRRGQEARLRCSPMKGHSHVYWYRQLPEEGLKFMVYLQKENIIDESGMPKERFSAEFPKEGPSILRIQQVVRGDSAAYFCASSPAGDLGTEAFFGQGTRLTVV.

The gene calls are TRBV2 and TRBJ1-5; D might be TRBD1 (6 bases). The V gene lost 10 bases and the J gene lost 0 bases, with 13 bases spanning the gap. Germline CDR1 reads SNHLY; CDR2 reads FYNNEI. The CDR3 length is 14 residues. Written as DNA, the CDR3 is TGTGCCACCAATCAGGGGTATAGCAATCAGCCCCAGCATTTT. Amino acid sequence: CATNQGYSNQPQHF.

This clone has just a few counts. The chain employs TRBV6-1 and TRBJ1-2, with a possible D match to TRBD1 (6 bases). Germline V gene lookup returns CDR1 MNHNS and CDR2 SASEGT. This CDR3 has 15 residues. V lost 3 bases and J lost 5, with 16 bases in between. The CDR3 DNA follows: TGTGCCAGCAGTGAGTCCCGGGGGGCTCAATATGGCTACACCTTC. It codes for CASSESRGAQYGYTF.

The CDR3 DNA is TGTGCCAGCAGGTTAGAAGGGGCGGTGACTGAAGCTTTCTTT. Residues: CASRLEGAVTEAFF. The V call is TRBV6-5, the J call TRBJ1-1; D may be TRBD1 (5 bases). The germline V gene has CDR1 MNHEY and CDR2 SVGAGI. Trimming shortened V by 6 bases and J by 5 bases, and 16 bases separated the two germline ends. This CDR3 is built from 14 residues.

The rearrangement uses TRBV11-2 and TRBJ2-1; TRBD2 might be the D (6 bases). Looked up from germline, CDR1 is SGHAT and CDR2 is FQNNGV. The CDR3 spans 15 residues. Between the trimmed V and J ends, which lost 5 bases and 5 bases, there was a span of 16 bases. CDR3 DNA sequence: TGTGCCAGCAGCGTCACCGGGACTTCCAACAATGAGCAGTTCTTC. This codes for CASSVTGTSNNEQFF.

CDR3 residues: CASSPQTGSNEQFF. The CDR3, as DNA: TGTGCCAGCAGCCCCCAGACAGGCAGCAATGAGCAGTTCTTC. V gene TRBV13 combines with J gene TRBJ2-1; D possibly corresponds to TRBD1 (6 bases). This CDR3 has 14 amino acids. V gave up 5 bases and J gave up 6 bases, with 14 bases separating them. The germline V gene encodes CDR1 PRHDT and CDR2 FYEKMQ (reference sequence).

The chain couples TRBV27 to TRBJ2-3; no reliable D call. Germline loops: CDR1 MNHEY, CDR2 SMNVEV (reference sequence). This CDR3 region has 13 residues. The V end was cut by 6 bases, the J end by 4 bases, with 11 bases between. The CDR3 sequence is CASRMVLADTQYF. In DNA form, the CDR3 reads TGTGCCAGCAGAATGGTTTTAGCAGATACGCAGTATTTT.

This clone was seen only once. The chain has TRBV28 and TRBJ1-5; D perhaps matches TRBD1 (6 bases). Trimming removed 6 bases at V and 8 bases at J, with 20 bases between. Germline loops: CDR1 MDHEN, CDR2 SYDVKM. This CDR3 spans 15 amino acids. Written as DNA, the CDR3 is TGTGCCAGCAGGGGACGGGGACAATTCAGAAAGCCCCAGCATTTT. This sequence encodes CASRGRGQFRKPQHF.

V gene TRBV5-1 combines with J gene TRBJ1-1; unclear D gene. V lost 0 bases and J 7 bases, leaving 10 bases between the germline ends. The CDR3 has 13 residues. Germline assignment: CDR1 SGHRS and CDR2 YFSETQ. The CDR3 region is CASSLGLGLEAFF. The CDR3 DNA is TGCGCCAGCAGCTTGGGGTTGGGCCTTGAAGCTTTCTTT.

This chain joins TRBV6-5 and TRBJ2-7, with D perhaps matching TRBD1 (6 bases). CDR1 is MNHEY and CDR2 is SVGAGI in the germline V gene. The CDR3 contains 14 residues. Between the trimmed V and J ends, which lost 0 bases and 12 bases, there was a span of 18 bases. For the CDR3, the DNA is TGTGCCAGCAGTTACTCCCCCACATCAGGGGATCGGTACTTC. It encodes CASSYSPTSGDRYF.

This clone was seen just once. This chain connects TRBV7-9 to TRBJ2-3; a weak D match, TRBD2 (7 bases). The CDR3 runs to 15 residues. V gave up 0 bases and J gave up 1 base, with 8 bases separating them. Germline-derived CDR1 and CDR2 are SEHNR and FQNEAQ (reference sequence). CDR3 nucleotides: TGTGCCAGCAGCTTAGCGGGGGGGCGCACAGATACGCAGTATTTT. Its translation: CASSLAGGRTDTQYF.

The CDR3 coding sequence is TGTGCCAGCAGTCCCCAGGGGGATTACTATGGCTACACCTTC. Protein: CASSPQGDYYGYTF. The chain employs TRBV6-2 or TRBV6-3 and TRBJ1-2, with TRBD1 matching 7 bases. Germline V lookup: CDR1 MNHEY, CDR2 SVGEGT. This CDR3 is 14 amino acids long. V shed 5 bases, J shed 3 bases, and the junction held 6 bases outside the gene matches.

The genes are TRBV29-1 and TRBJ2-7; 10 positions agree with TRBD1. V shed 7 bases, J shed 5 bases, and the junction held 11 bases outside the gene matches. The CDR3 is 14 amino acids. Germline V gene data show CDR1 as SQVTM and CDR2 as ANQGSEA. The CDR3 loop is CSGTQGQGTHEQYF. The DNA of the CDR3 is TGCAGCGGTACCCAGGGACAGGGGACCCACGAGCAGTACTTC.

This sequence joins TRBV9 and TRBJ1-3; TRBD1 is a possible D gene (5 bases). Deletions cut 4 bases from V and 2 bases from J, with 13 bases between. Germline CDR1 and CDR2: SGDLS and YYNGEE. The CDR3 covers 15 residues. CDR3 coding DNA: TGTGCCAGCAGCCCAGTGACAGAGACTGGAAACACCATATATTTT. It is translated as CASSPVTETGNTIYF.

The chain uses TRBV12-3 or TRBV12-4 and TRBJ2-5, with unresolved D. The CDR3 spans 12 residues. The V end lost 8 bases, the J end lost 4 bases, and 11 bases lay between the germline ends. The CDR3 loop is CASRRHGETQYF. CDR3 DNA: TGTGCCAGCCGAAGACACGGAGAGACCCAGTACTTC.

The V gene is TRBV7-9, the J gene TRBJ2-7, with a weak D call TRBD2 (7 bases). Germline-derived CDR1 and CDR2 are SEHNR and FQNEAQ (reference sequence). V was clipped by 3 bases and J by 9 bases, with 18 bases between them. This CDR3 spans 14 amino acids. CDR3 coding DNA: TGTGCCAGCAGCTTGGCAGGGGAGGGTTTCGGGCAGTACTTC. Translated, it gives CASSLAGEGFGQYF.